This T cell receptor beta chain was retrieved from a study of T cells after yellow fever vaccination. The CDR3 runs 16 residues. V shed 6 bases, J shed 4 bases, and the junction held 4 bases outside the gene matches. A few counts support this clonotype. MiXCR was run by TCRdb on the 5' RACE reads, yielding one entry per CDR3 protein. The sample comprises 150,000 to 200,000 distinct CDR3 sequences, approximately 6.2% of which are singletons, and roughly 3% rests with the top ten. The sample was CD4+ T cells sorted from PBMCs, taken on the day of the first yellow fever vaccination. The clonotype originates from a man between 18 and 29 years old who received the YFV17D yellow fever vaccine. The chain uses TRBV12-3 or TRBV12-4 and TRBJ2-3; 16 bases match TRBD2. This chain's CDR3 is CASSRGTSGGADTQYF. The CDR3 DNA sequence: TGTGCCAGCAGCCGGGGGACTAGCGGGGGGGCAGATACGCAGTATTTT.